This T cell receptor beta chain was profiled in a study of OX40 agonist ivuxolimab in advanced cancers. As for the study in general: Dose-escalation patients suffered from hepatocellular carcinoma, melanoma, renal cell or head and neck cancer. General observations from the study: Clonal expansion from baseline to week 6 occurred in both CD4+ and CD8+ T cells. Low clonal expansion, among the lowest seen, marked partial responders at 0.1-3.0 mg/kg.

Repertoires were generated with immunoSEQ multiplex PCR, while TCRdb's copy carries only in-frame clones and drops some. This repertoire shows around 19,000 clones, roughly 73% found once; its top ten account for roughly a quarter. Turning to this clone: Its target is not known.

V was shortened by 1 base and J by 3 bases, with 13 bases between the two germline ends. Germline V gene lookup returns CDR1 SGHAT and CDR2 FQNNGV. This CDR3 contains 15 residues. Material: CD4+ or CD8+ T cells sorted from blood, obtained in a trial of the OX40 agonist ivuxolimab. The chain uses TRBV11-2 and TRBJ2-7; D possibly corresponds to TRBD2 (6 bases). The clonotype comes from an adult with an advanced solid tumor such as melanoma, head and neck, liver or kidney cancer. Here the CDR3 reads CASSLGAGPFYEQYF. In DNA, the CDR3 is TGTGCCAGCAGCTTAGGTGCGGGACCCTTCTACGAGCAGTACTTC. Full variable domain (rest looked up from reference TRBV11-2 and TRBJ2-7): EAGVAQSPRYKIIEKRQSVAFWCNPISGHATLYWYQQILGQGPKLLIQFQNNGVVDDSQLPKDRFSAERLKGVDSTLKIQPAKLEDSAVYLCASSLGAGPFYEQYFGPGTRLTVT.